This T cell receptor (beta chain) derives from a study of blood T cells in healthy people across ages (dated by TCRdb to between 2014 and 2017). Notes on the research overall: Template switching captured roughly one uniquely barcoded TCR beta cDNA molecule per two T cells in model experiments. Donors were grouped into four age groups: young (average approximately 15 years), middle-aged (about 40), aged (around 56) and long-lived (over 80). The study measured age-related changes in TCR beta repertoire diversity using deep sequencing normalized with unique cDNA molecular identifiers. Two additional independent replicas of 1 million unique cDNA reads from the same blood draw were analyzed for two donors (one aged 18 to 30 and one aged 80 or older). To avoid experimental bias, donors of different ages were randomly spread across the sequencing lanes. Study-wide conclusions, independent of this receptor: Total diversity estimates from one million sequenced T cells were considered lower bounds and underestimates. Because the CMV infection status of the donors was unknown, age-related changes in expanded clonotypes may potentially have been confounded. Because profiling used bulk unsorted PBMCs, naive and antigen-experienced compartments could not be compared conclusively. Compared with the aged group, the long-lived group had more naive CD4+ T cells, fewer expanded clones and increased TCR diversity, a pattern suggesting age selection. Observed TCR beta diversity per million T cells fell roughly linearly with age, and a significant reduction was already apparent by age roughly 40. There was a strong correlation between observed TCR beta diversity and the percentage of naive T cells measured by flow cytometry.

The donors were a few dozen Caucasian individuals from Russia, aged about 6 to 95 years, who were systemically healthy. Each donor gave around 9.8 milliliters of peripheral blood, collected into EDTA-treated Vacutainer tubes. Ficoll-Paque density-gradient centrifugation was used to isolate PBMCs, with at least 7 million obtained per sample. Trizol reagent was used to extract total RNA from PBMCs, with at least 6 micrograms per sample. The percentages of naive CD45RAhigh/CD27high T cells were determined by flow cytometry on a PBMC aliquot from every donor. As to this clonotype: Its recognized antigen is unknown. No much larger clone is present one base from it, and per-base qualities are unavailable.

The CDR3 runs 12 residues from the cysteine to the phenylalanine. Just the 36-base CDR3 DNA is kept, in frame starting at base 1. V and J lose 5 bases and 9 bases, and a span of 13 bases separates them. The library was generated by 5' RACE. The data were produced on an Illumina HiSeq 2500. A second roughly 6 to 12 cycle PCR used a sample-barcoded 5' primer and a J-beta primer mix. A template-switch 5' adaptor carrying 12 random nucleotides introduced a unique molecular identifier onto each TCR beta cDNA molecule. Each sample yielded at least 2.5 million CDR3-containing paired-end reads. First-strand cDNA synthesis was performed from all RNA using the Mint cDNA synthesis kit, with priming by a TRBC-specific oligonucleotide. Following uracil-DNA glycosylase treatment, a first 18-cycle PCR with universal primers M1SS and BC2_uni_R was performed on all cDNA. In the source study's methods: For normalization, 1 million high-quality reads, each with a distinct molecular identifier, were randomly selected from each sample. Reads with shared molecular identifiers were discarded instead of being binned into consensus sequences. MiTCR, run with a Q25 quality threshold and the strictest error-elimination algorithm, handled CDR3 identification, clonotype clustering and error correction. A nonparametric unseen species model with Euler transformation was used to estimate a lower bound on total TCR beta diversity. In TCRdb, the public reads were trimmed at Q25 with fastp and aligned with MiXCR, with productive beta chains retained. One record per CDR3 amino acid sequence lists the most common genes and DNA. What appears here as the V and J calls and clone size reflects TCRdb's work, not the paper's. Recorded for this sample are about 1.7 million distinct CDR3 sequences; roughly 28% of them occurred a single time. 7.7% of the sample belongs to the ten largest clones.

Sequenced sample: blood. The sequence came from a woman aged 25 to 39 in good health. In this chain, TRBV12-3 or TRBV12-4 is recombined with TRBJ1-1; a tentative D match to TRBD1 spans 5 bases. The DNA reads TGTGCCAGCAGTCCCGGGGCACTCAAAGCTTTCTTT. It translates as CASSPGALKAFF.